The rows below give T cell receptor beta chains drawn from one sample of a study of blood T cell repertoires in COVID-19. Only in-frame clones appear in the TCRdb table, and some are missing; sequencing was by immunoSEQ multiplex PCR. In the table there are roughly 150,000 clones, roughly 85% of which are singletons. Sequencing was done on a sample of peripheral blood. These receptors originate from a woman over 75 with acute or convalescent COVID-19. CDR3s include the opening cysteine and the closing phenylalanine or tryptophan. D genes are given only for firm matches. Where a row states a size, it is once, few, many or the class of an expanded clone; other rows omit it.

v_call: TRBV4-1
j_call: TRBJ2-1
d_call: TRBD2
clone_size: .
cdr3_aa: CASSLTGGGGNEQFF
cdr3_nt: TGCGCCAGCAGCCTAACGGGGGGAGGAGGAAATGAGCAGTTCTTC

v_call: TRBV12-3/TRBV12-4
j_call: TRBJ2-5
d_call: .
clone_size: .
cdr3_aa: CASSLMRETQYF
cdr3_nt: TGTGCCAGCAGTTTAATGCGGGAGACCCAGTACTTC

v_call: TRBV7-2
j_call: TRBJ1-4
d_call: .
clone_size: .
cdr3_aa: CASSPGVGQTEKLFF
cdr3_nt: TGTGCCAGCAGCCCAGGGGTTGGGCAAACTGAAAAACTGTTTTTT

v_call: TRBV18
j_call: TRBJ1-2
d_call: TRBD1
clone_size: .
cdr3_aa: CASSLLRTGSDYGYTF
cdr3_nt: TGTGCCAGCTCACTTCTTCGGACAGGATCCGACTATGGCTACACCTTC

v_call: TRBV4-2
j_call: TRBJ2-7
d_call: TRBD1
clone_size: .
cdr3_aa: CANSRQGSYEQYF
cdr3_nt: TGTGCCAACTCTAGACAGGGCTCCTACGAGCAGTACTTC

v_call: TRBV5-8
j_call: TRBJ2-5
d_call: .
clone_size: .
cdr3_aa: CASSQQGAETQYF
cdr3_nt: TGTGCCAGCAGCCAACAGGGAGCGGAGACCCAGTACTTC

v_call: TRBV5-1
j_call: TRBJ1-2
d_call: TRBD1
clone_size: .
cdr3_aa: CASSLEGAQGYTF
cdr3_nt: TGCGCCAGCAGCTTAGAGGGGGCGCAGGGCTACACCTTC

v_call: TRBV5-1
j_call: TRBJ1-3
d_call: .
clone_size: .
cdr3_aa: CASSLGTSPTSLSGNTIYF
cdr3_nt: TGCGCCAGCAGCCTGGGGACAAGTCCAACGTCCCTCTCTGGAAACACCATATATTTT

v_call: TRBV3-1/TRBV3-2
j_call: TRBJ2-7
d_call: .
clone_size: .
cdr3_aa: CASSQDRVEQYF
cdr3_nt: TGTGCCAGCAGCCAAGACAGGGTCGAGCAGTACTTC

v_call: TRBV7-2
j_call: TRBJ2-1
d_call: TRBD2
clone_size: few
cdr3_aa: CASSSQRGGQNEQFF
cdr3_nt: TGTGCCAGCAGCTCCCAGCGGGGGGGCCAAAATGAGCAGTTCTTC

v_call: TRBV7-2
j_call: TRBJ1-2
d_call: TRBD1
clone_size: .
cdr3_aa: CASSLFGQGRGYTF
cdr3_nt: TGTGCCAGCAGCTTATTCGGACAGGGCCGTGGCTACACCTTC

v_call: TRBV7-2
j_call: TRBJ1-2
d_call: .
clone_size: once
cdr3_aa: CASSLLGAVGYTF
cdr3_nt: TGTGCCAGCAGCTTACTAGGGGCGGTTGGCTACACCTTC

v_call: TRBV6-2/TRBV6-3
j_call: TRBJ1-2
d_call: TRBD1
clone_size: once
cdr3_aa: CASSTGTVYGYTF
cdr3_nt: TGTGCCAGCAGTACAGGGACAGTCTATGGCTACACCTTC

v_call: TRBV29-1
j_call: TRBJ2-1
d_call: .
clone_size: .
cdr3_aa: CSVRIFNEQFF
cdr3_nt: TGCAGCGTGCGGATATTCAATGAGCAGTTCTTC

v_call: TRBV25-1
j_call: TRBJ1-1
d_call: TRBD1
clone_size: .
cdr3_aa: CASRPSGQGLFEAFF
cdr3_nt: TGTGCCAGCCGCCCTTCGGGACAGGGCTTGTTTGAAGCTTTCTTT

v_call: TRBV6-2/TRBV6-3
j_call: TRBJ2-7
d_call: TRBD2
clone_size: .
cdr3_aa: CASSYVLGLASYEQYF
cdr3_nt: TGTGCCAGCAGTTACGTTCTGGGACTAGCATCCTACGAGCAGTACTTC

v_call: TRBV3-1/TRBV3-2
j_call: TRBJ1-5
d_call: .
clone_size: .
cdr3_aa: CASSQGVTAGQPQHF
cdr3_nt: TGTGCCAGCAGCCAAGGAGTGACTGCGGGTCAGCCCCAGCATTTT

v_call: TRBV5-5
j_call: TRBJ1-5
d_call: .
clone_size: .
cdr3_aa: CASSQAPNQPQHF
cdr3_nt: TGTGCCAGCAGCCAAGCGCCCAATCAGCCCCAGCATTTT

v_call: TRBV19
j_call: TRBJ1-1
d_call: .
clone_size: once
cdr3_aa: CASRGRDEAFF
cdr3_nt: TGTGCCAGTAGAGGACGGGATGAAGCTTTCTTT

v_call: TRBV19
j_call: TRBJ2-1
d_call: TRBD2
clone_size: .
cdr3_aa: CASRPSGGLNEQFF
cdr3_nt: TGTGCCAGTAGGCCCAGCGGGGGACTCAATGAGCAGTTCTTC

v_call: TRBV21-1
j_call: TRBJ1-6
d_call: .
clone_size: .
cdr3_aa: CASSKASRPGNSPLHF
cdr3_nt: TGTGCCAGCAGCAAAGCATCCAGGCCCGGTAATTCACCCCTCCACTTT

v_call: TRBV27
j_call: TRBJ1-1
d_call: .
clone_size: .
cdr3_aa: CASSFSGDGLGTEAFF
cdr3_nt: TGTGCCAGCAGTTTTTCCGGGGATGGGTTGGGCACTGAAGCTTTCTTT

v_call: TRBV5-4
j_call: TRBJ2-5
d_call: TRBD1
clone_size: .
cdr3_aa: CASSLDPGQQETQYF
cdr3_nt: TGTGCCAGCAGCTTGGATCCGGGACAGCAAGAGACCCAGTACTTC

v_call: TRBV9
j_call: TRBJ2-3
d_call: TRBD2
clone_size: .
cdr3_aa: CASSVDWSGGADTQYF
cdr3_nt: TGTGCCAGCAGCGTAGACTGGAGCGGGGGGGCAGATACGCAGTATTTT

v_call: TRBV7-9
j_call: TRBJ2-7
d_call: TRBD1
clone_size: once
cdr3_aa: CASSPRTGGGYF
cdr3_nt: TGTGCCAGCAGCCCTCGGACAGGAGGTGGTTACTTC

v_call: TRBV5-1
j_call: TRBJ1-3
d_call: .
clone_size: .
cdr3_aa: CASSLREGNTIYF
cdr3_nt: TGCGCCAGCAGCTTAAGGGAGGGAAACACCATATATTTT

v_call: TRBV6-2/TRBV6-3
j_call: TRBJ2-2
d_call: TRBD2
clone_size: .
cdr3_aa: CASSLAGPNTGELFF
cdr3_nt: TGTGCCAGCAGTCTAGCGGGACCGAACACCGGGGAGCTGTTTTTT

v_call: TRBV6-2/TRBV6-3
j_call: TRBJ1-2
d_call: .
clone_size: .
cdr3_aa: CASSYSYRDYGYTF
cdr3_nt: TGTGCCAGCAGTTACTCGTACAGGGACTATGGCTACACCTTC

v_call: TRBV4-3
j_call: TRBJ2-7
d_call: TRBD1
clone_size: .
cdr3_aa: CASSQGQGAGEQYF
cdr3_nt: TGCGCCAGCAGCCAAGGACAGGGGGCTGGCGAGCAGTACTTC

v_call: TRBV5-1
j_call: TRBJ1-1
d_call: .
clone_size: .
cdr3_aa: CASSWGQNTEAFF
cdr3_nt: TGCGCCAGCAGCTGGGGACAGAACACTGAAGCTTTCTTT

v_call: TRBV4-3
j_call: TRBJ2-2
d_call: TRBD2
clone_size: .
cdr3_aa: CASSQGLAGITGELFF
cdr3_nt: TGCGCCAGCAGCCAGGGACTAGCGGGGATCACCGGGGAGCTGTTTTTT

v_call: TRBV5-8
j_call: TRBJ1-1
d_call: .
clone_size: .
cdr3_aa: CASSLITGTEAFF
cdr3_nt: TGTGCCAGCAGCTTGATAACGGGGACTGAAGCTTTCTTT

v_call: TRBV9
j_call: TRBJ1-3
d_call: .
clone_size: .
cdr3_aa: CASSVGAGGYGNTIYF
cdr3_nt: TGTGCCAGCAGCGTAGGCGCGGGGGGGTATGGAAACACCATATATTTT

v_call: TRBV6-2/TRBV6-3
j_call: TRBJ2-3
d_call: .
clone_size: .
cdr3_aa: CASSYEGQPTDTQYF
cdr3_nt: TGTGCCAGCAGTTACGAGGGACAACCCACAGATACGCAGTATTTT

v_call: TRBV4-1
j_call: TRBJ1-1
d_call: TRBD1
clone_size: .
cdr3_aa: CASSQDTGVNTEAFF
cdr3_nt: TGCGCCAGCAGCCAAGATACAGGGGTGAACACTGAAGCTTTCTTT

v_call: TRBV5-4
j_call: TRBJ2-1
d_call: TRBD1
clone_size: .
cdr3_aa: CASSTRQGHRYNEQFF
cdr3_nt: TGTGCCAGCAGCACAAGACAGGGGCACCGATACAATGAGCAGTTCTTC

v_call: TRBV5-5
j_call: TRBJ2-7
d_call: TRBD2
clone_size: .
cdr3_aa: CASSLGLAGAYEQYF
cdr3_nt: TGTGCCAGCAGCTTGGGACTAGCGGGAGCTTACGAGCAGTACTTC

v_call: TRBV28
j_call: TRBJ2-2
d_call: .
clone_size: .
cdr3_aa: CAIGGTGELFF
cdr3_nt: TGTGCCATAGGGGGCACCGGGGAGCTGTTTTTT

v_call: TRBV28
j_call: TRBJ2-3
d_call: TRBD2
clone_size: .
cdr3_aa: CASSLYGTSGGLADTQYF
cdr3_nt: TGTGCCAGCAGTTTATATGGGACTAGCGGGGGGCTCGCAGATACGCAGTATTTT

v_call: TRBV6-1
j_call: TRBJ2-1
d_call: TRBD2
clone_size: few
cdr3_aa: CASSEGLAGEIQFF
cdr3_nt: TGTGCCAGCAGTGAAGGACTAGCGGGGGAGATACAGTTCTTC

v_call: TRBV19
j_call: TRBJ2-7
d_call: .
clone_size: .
cdr3_aa: CASSIAITGSSYEQYF
cdr3_nt: TGTGCCAGTAGTATAGCTATCACAGGAAGCTCCTACGAGCAGTACTTC

v_call: TRBV5-5
j_call: TRBJ1-6
d_call: .
clone_size: .
cdr3_aa: CASSFGSAYNSPLHF
cdr3_nt: TGTGCCAGCAGCTTTGGGAGTGCCTATAATTCACCCCTCCACTTT

v_call: TRBV5-4
j_call: TRBJ2-1
d_call: TRBD2
clone_size: .
cdr3_aa: CASSGRGLAEVKEFF
cdr3_nt: TGTGCCAGCAGCGGTCGGGGACTAGCGGAGGTAAAGGAGTTCTTC

v_call: TRBV27
j_call: TRBJ1-5
d_call: TRBD1
clone_size: .
cdr3_aa: CASTARAGDSQPQHF
cdr3_nt: TGTGCCAGCACCGCCAGGGCAGGGGACAGCCAGCCCCAGCATTTT

v_call: TRBV20-1
j_call: TRBJ2-3
d_call: TRBD2
clone_size: .
cdr3_aa: CSASRPLAGTDTQYF
cdr3_nt: TGCAGTGCTAGTCGCCCACTAGCGGGGACAGATACGCAGTATTTT

v_call: TRBV29-1
j_call: TRBJ1-5
d_call: TRBD1
clone_size: .
cdr3_aa: CSVGQGQGPQHF
cdr3_nt: TGCAGCGTTGGACAGGGCCAGGGGCCCCAGCATTTT

v_call: TRBV19
j_call: TRBJ1-1
d_call: .
clone_size: .
cdr3_aa: CASSILSGGGPEAFF
cdr3_nt: TGTGCCAGTAGTATACTCTCGGGAGGGGGACCTGAAGCTTTCTTT

v_call: TRBV5-1
j_call: TRBJ1-4
d_call: .
clone_size: .
cdr3_aa: CASSPGLSGEKLFF
cdr3_nt: TGCGCCAGCAGCCCGGGACTGTCGGGCGAAAAACTGTTTTTT